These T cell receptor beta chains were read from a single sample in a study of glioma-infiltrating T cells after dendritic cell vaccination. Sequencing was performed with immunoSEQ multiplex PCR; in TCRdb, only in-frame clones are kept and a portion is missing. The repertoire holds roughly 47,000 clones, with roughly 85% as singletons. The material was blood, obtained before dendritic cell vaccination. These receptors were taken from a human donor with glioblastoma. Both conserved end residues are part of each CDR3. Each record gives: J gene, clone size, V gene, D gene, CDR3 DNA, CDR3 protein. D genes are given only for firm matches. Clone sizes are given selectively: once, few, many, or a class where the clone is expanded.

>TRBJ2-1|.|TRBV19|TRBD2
TGTGCCAGTAGTGGGGCGGGGGGCTCCTACAATGAGCAGTTCTTC
CASSGAGGSYNEQFF
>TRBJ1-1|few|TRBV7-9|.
TGTGCCAGCAGCTACTCAGGGGAGGGGGAAGCTTTCTTT
CASSYSGEGEAFF
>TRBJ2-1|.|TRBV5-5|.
TGTGCCAGCAGCTTGGACAGGGTACGCAATGAGCAGTTCTTC
CASSLDRVRNEQFF
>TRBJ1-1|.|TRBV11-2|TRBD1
TGTGCCAGCAGCTTAGACCCCGGGACAGGGGGGTGGACTGAAGCTTTCTTT
CASSLDPGTGGWTEAFF
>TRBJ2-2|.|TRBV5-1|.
TGCGCCAGCAGCTTGGAACTCCGCGGGACAGCGAACACCGGGGAGCTGTTTTTT
CASSLELRGTANTGELFF
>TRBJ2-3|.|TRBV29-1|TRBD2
TGCAGCGACGCAGGCGGGGGGAAAGGCACAGATACGCAGTATTTT
CSDAGGGKGTDTQYF
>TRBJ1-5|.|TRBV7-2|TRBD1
TGTGCCAGCAGCCCCCGGGACAGGGGGCAGGATCAGCCCCAGCATTTT
CASSPRDRGQDQPQHF
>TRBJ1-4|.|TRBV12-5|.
TGTGCTAGTGGTTTGGCGTCGACGGGGGCTAATGAAAAACTGTTTTTT
CASGLASTGANEKLFF
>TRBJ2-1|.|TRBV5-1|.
TGCGCCAGCAGCTTGGGTGCAGGGGCGAACAATGAGCAGTTCTTC
CASSLGAGANNEQFF
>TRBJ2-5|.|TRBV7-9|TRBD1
TGTGCCAGCAGCCCAAACGACAGGGATCAAGAGACCCAGTACTTC
CASSPNDRDQETQYF
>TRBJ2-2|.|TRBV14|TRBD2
TGTGCCAGCAGCCAACTTAGCGGGAGGAGCACCGGGGAGCTGTTTTTT
CASSQLSGRSTGELFF
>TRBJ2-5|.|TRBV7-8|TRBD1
TGTGCCAGCAGCTTAAGTACAGGGGGCGCTGGGGAGACCCAGTACTTC
CASSLSTGGAGETQYF
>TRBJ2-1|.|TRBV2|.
TGTGCCAGCAGGAGCGGCCTAACCTACAATGAGCAGTTCTTC
CASRSGLTYNEQFF
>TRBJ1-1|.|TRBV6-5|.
TGTGCCAGCAGGGCGACAGAGATGAACACTGAAGCTTTCTTT
CASRATEMNTEAFF
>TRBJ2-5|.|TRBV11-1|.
TGTGCCAGCAGCCTCGACTCCGCCGAGACCCAGTACTTC
CASSLDSAETQYF
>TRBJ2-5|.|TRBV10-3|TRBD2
TGTGCCAGCAAGGGACTACAAGAGACCCAGTACTTC
CASKGLQETQYF
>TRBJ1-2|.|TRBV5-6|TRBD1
TGTGCCAGCAGCTTGGCCGAAGGGACAGGGTTTTTTGTGGGCTACACCTTC
CASSLAEGTGFFVGYTF
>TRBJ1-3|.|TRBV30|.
TGTGCCTGGATCGTGGGCCCGAGCTCTGGAAACACCATATATTTT
CAWIVGPSSGNTIYF
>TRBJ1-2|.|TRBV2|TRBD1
TGTGCCAGCAGTCCGACAGGGGGCCGGGAAGGCTACACCTTC
CASSPTGGREGYTF
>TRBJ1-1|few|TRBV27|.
TGTGCCAGCAGTATCACAGGGAAGAACACTGAAGCTTTCTTT
CASSITGKNTEAFF
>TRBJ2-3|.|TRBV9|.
TGTGCCAGCAGCCCCCGGGGATTTAGCACAGATACGCAGTATTTT
CASSPRGFSTDTQYF
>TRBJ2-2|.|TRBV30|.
TGTGCCTCCAGGCGGGGTAACACCGGGGAGCTGTTTTTT
CASRRGNTGELFF
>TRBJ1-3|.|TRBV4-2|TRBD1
TGTGCCAGCAGCCAAGGCCGGGACAGGGGCTCTGGAAACACCATATATTTT
CASSQGRDRGSGNTIYF
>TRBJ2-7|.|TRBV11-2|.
TGTGCCAGCAGCTCCCTACCAGGGGCCCTCTACGAGCAGTACTTC
CASSSLPGALYEQYF
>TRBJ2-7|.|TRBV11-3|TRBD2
TGTGCCAGCAGCTATCGGATTAGCGGGGGGCCCTACGAGCAGTACTTC
CASSYRISGGPYEQYF
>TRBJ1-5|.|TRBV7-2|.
TGTGCCAGCAGCGTTACAGACCATCAGCCCCAGCATTTT
CASSVTDHQPQHF
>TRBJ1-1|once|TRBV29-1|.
TGCAGCGTTGCCTTCGGGGGGAACACTGAAGCTTTCTTT
CSVAFGGNTEAFF
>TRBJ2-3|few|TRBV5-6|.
TGTGCCAGCAATTCGGTCGAGGACACCTACACAGATACGCAGTATTTT
CASNSVEDTYTDTQYF
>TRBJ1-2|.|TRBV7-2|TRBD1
TGTGCCAGCAGCACTTCCGGCGGACAGGGCTATGGCTACACCTTC
CASSTSGGQGYGYTF
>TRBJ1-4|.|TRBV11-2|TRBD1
TGTGCCAGCAGCTCGGGACAGGGGGGCGAACTGTTTTTT
CASSSGQGGELFF
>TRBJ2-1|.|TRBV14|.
TGTGCCAGCAGCCAAGATCCGGTGGTTGGTGAGCAGTTCTTC
CASSQDPVVGEQFF
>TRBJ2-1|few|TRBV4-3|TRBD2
TGCGCCAGCAGCCAAGTAGGGACTAGCGACATCAATGAGCAGTTCTTC
CASSQVGTSDINEQFF
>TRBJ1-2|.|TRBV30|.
TGTGCCTGGAGCACAGGTATTTCCTATGGCTACACCTTC
CAWSTGISYGYTF
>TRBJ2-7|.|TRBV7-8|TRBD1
TGTGCCAGCAGCTTAGCACAGGGGGGTCTCGAGCAGTACTTC
CASSLAQGGLEQYF
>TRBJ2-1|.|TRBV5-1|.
TGCGCCAGCAGCTTGGCCAGCGGGCCAGGCAATGAGCAGTTCTTC
CASSLASGPGNEQFF
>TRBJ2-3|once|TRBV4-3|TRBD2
TGCGCCAGCAGCCAGCACGACTCCCCTCTAGCGGGAGGTCCAGATACGCAGTATTTT
CASSQHDSPLAGGPDTQYF
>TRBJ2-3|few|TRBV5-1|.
TGCGCCAGCAGCGGGGCCTGGGGCACAGATACGCAGTATTTT
CASSGAWGTDTQYF
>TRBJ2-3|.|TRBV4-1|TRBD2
TGCGCCAGCAGCCAAGGTTCGGCCGGACGGGAGGCAGATACGCAGTATTTT
CASSQGSAGREADTQYF
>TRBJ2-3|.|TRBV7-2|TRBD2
TGTGCCAGCCGTCTGGGACTAGCGGGGGGGACAGATACGCAGTATTTT
CASRLGLAGGTDTQYF
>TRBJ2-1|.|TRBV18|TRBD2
TGTGCCAGCTCACCAAGAGGAGCGGGGGGGCCAATCCATGAGCAGTTCTTC
CASSPRGAGGPIHEQFF
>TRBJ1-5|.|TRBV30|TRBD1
TGTGCCTGGAGTGCGGACAGGGAAGGTTTGGTGGGTCAGCCCCAGCATTTT
CAWSADREGLVGQPQHF
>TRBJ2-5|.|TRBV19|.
TGTGCCAGTAGTATTGGCAGGGGTTACCAAGAGACCCAGTACTTC
CASSIGRGYQETQYF
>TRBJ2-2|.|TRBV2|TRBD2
TGTGCCAGCAGAACAAACCCCGGGACTAGCGCCGGGGAGCTGTTTTTT
CASRTNPGTSAGELFF
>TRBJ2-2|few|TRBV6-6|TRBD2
TGTGCCAGCAGCAGACCGGGACTAGCCTCTGTGGGGGAGCTGTTTTTT
CASSRPGLASVGELFF
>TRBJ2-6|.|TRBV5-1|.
TGCGCCAGCAGCTCCCACGGGTTCTCTGGGGCCAACGTCCTGACTTTC
CASSSHGFSGANVLTF
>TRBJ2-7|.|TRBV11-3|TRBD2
TGTGCCAGCAGCCCGGGCGGGAGACCCTACGAGCAGTACTTC
CASSPGGRPYEQYF
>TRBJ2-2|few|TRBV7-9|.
TGTGCCAGCAGCTTAAGGGGACATCTGAACACCGGGGAGCTGTTTTTT
CASSLRGHLNTGELFF
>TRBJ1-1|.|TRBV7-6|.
TGTGCCAGCAGGGGGATCGGGACATCGAACACTGAAGCTTTCTTT
CASRGIGTSNTEAFF
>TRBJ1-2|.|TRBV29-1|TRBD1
TGCAGCACAAAGAATCCGGGACAGGGGAACTATGGCTACACCTTC
CSTKNPGQGNYGYTF
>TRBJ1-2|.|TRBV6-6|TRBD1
TGTGCCAGCATCCCAAACCCCGGACAGGGAAAGGATGGCTACACCTTC
CASIPNPGQGKDGYTF